These T cell receptor beta chains were read from a single sample in a study of identical twins. TCRdb recomputed calls from the 5' RACE reads with MiXCR, one row per CDR3 protein. This sample yields about 900,000 distinct CDR3 sequences, of which roughly an eighth are seen a single time; around 1.5% belongs to the top ten. The same data also contributed to another study, on yellow fever vaccine responses in identical twins.

Sequenced input: PBMCs. These receptors all stem from a woman under 30 in good health. CDR3s include the opening cysteine and the closing phenylalanine or tryptophan. D genes are given only for firm matches. A row's size may be missing; if present it is once, few, many or a size class.

abundance: many
j_gene: TRBJ2-2
d_gene: -
v_gene: TRBV5-1
CDR3aa: CASRSTDQTGELFF
CDR3nt: TGCGCCAGCAGGTCGACAGACCAGACCGGGGAGCTGTTTTTT

abundance: many
j_gene: TRBJ1-1
d_gene: -
v_gene: TRBV12-3/TRBV12-4
CDR3aa: CASRQKTGFVTEAFF
CDR3nt: TGTGCCAGCAGACAAAAAACAGGGTTTGTCACTGAAGCTTTCTTT

abundance: -
j_gene: TRBJ1-1
d_gene: TRBD1
v_gene: TRBV7-6
CDR3aa: CASSSIPGQGLNTEAFF
CDR3nt: TGTGCCAGCAGCTCGATACCGGGACAGGGATTGAACACTGAAGCTTTCTTT

abundance: -
j_gene: TRBJ2-3
d_gene: TRBD2
v_gene: TRBV20-1
CDR3aa: CSALPTSGGIDTQYF
CDR3nt: TGCAGTGCTTTACCTACTAGCGGGGGTATAGATACGCAGTATTTT

abundance: -
j_gene: TRBJ2-3
d_gene: TRBD2
v_gene: TRBV20-1
CDR3aa: CSARLAGVLDTQYF
CDR3nt: TGCAGTGCGCGACTAGCGGGAGTATTAGATACGCAGTATTTT

abundance: many
j_gene: TRBJ2-7
d_gene: -
v_gene: TRBV5-6
CDR3aa: CASSPDGTVSYEQYF
CDR3nt: TGTGCCAGCAGCCCTGACGGGACCGTCTCCTACGAGCAGTACTTC

abundance: many
j_gene: TRBJ2-1
d_gene: TRBD2
v_gene: TRBV18
CDR3aa: CASSTGLAGVNEQFF
CDR3nt: TGTGCCAGCTCAACCGGACTAGCGGGAGTCAATGAGCAGTTCTTC

abundance: -
j_gene: TRBJ2-1
d_gene: -
v_gene: TRBV5-6
CDR3aa: CASSFSPPGEQFF
CDR3nt: TGTGCCAGCAGCTTTTCCCCCCCCGGTGAGCAGTTCTTC

abundance: -
j_gene: TRBJ2-3
d_gene: TRBD2
v_gene: TRBV20-1
CDR3aa: CSASRREGDTTDTQYF
CDR3nt: TGCAGTGCTAGCAGGCGGGAGGGGGATACCACAGATACGCAGTATTTT

abundance: -
j_gene: TRBJ2-1
d_gene: -
v_gene: TRBV6-1
CDR3aa: CASTRLNEQFF
CDR3nt: TGTGCCAGCACCCGGTTAAATGAGCAGTTCTTC

abundance: many
j_gene: TRBJ2-7
d_gene: TRBD2
v_gene: TRBV24-1
CDR3aa: CATSDSGGGSYEQYF
CDR3nt: TGTGCCACCAGTGATTCGGGAGGGGGATCCTACGAGCAGTACTTC

abundance: -
j_gene: TRBJ2-3
d_gene: TRBD2
v_gene: TRBV7-9
CDR3aa: CASSPGGGAYTQYF
CDR3nt: TGTGCCAGCAGCCCCGGGGGGGGCGCATATACGCAGTATTTT

abundance: many
j_gene: TRBJ1-1
d_gene: TRBD1
v_gene: TRBV7-9
CDR3aa: CASSGRDSEAFF
CDR3nt: TGTGCCAGCAGTGGCCGGGACAGTGAAGCTTTCTTT

abundance: -
j_gene: TRBJ1-2
d_gene: -
v_gene: TRBV2
CDR3aa: CASSAEGTAPGYTF
CDR3nt: TGTGCCAGCAGTGCCGAAGGGACGGCCCCCGGCTACACCTTC

abundance: few
j_gene: TRBJ1-1
d_gene: -
v_gene: TRBV20-1
CDR3aa: CSARDSRGTEAFF
CDR3nt: TGCAGTGCTAGAGATAGCAGGGGAACTGAAGCTTTCTTT

abundance: few
j_gene: TRBJ2-7
d_gene: TRBD1
v_gene: TRBV5-8
CDR3aa: CASSASGGYSSYEQYF
CDR3nt: TGTGCCAGCAGCGCCTCAGGGGGATACAGCTCCTACGAGCAGTACTTC

abundance: -
j_gene: TRBJ2-2
d_gene: -
v_gene: TRBV7-2
CDR3aa: CASSLVLNTGELFF
CDR3nt: TGTGCCAGCAGCTTAGTATTGAACACCGGGGAGCTGTTTTTT

abundance: few
j_gene: TRBJ2-2
d_gene: TRBD2
v_gene: TRBV6-2/TRBV6-3
CDR3aa: CASSPPGTSGRATNTGELFF
CDR3nt: TGTGCCAGCAGCCCCCCAGGGACTAGCGGGAGGGCCACGAACACCGGGGAGCTGTTTTTT

abundance: few
j_gene: TRBJ2-3
d_gene: -
v_gene: TRBV7-8
CDR3aa: CASSSPRGATDTQYF
CDR3nt: TGTGCCAGCAGCTCGCCCAGGGGGGCAACAGATACGCAGTATTTT

abundance: few
j_gene: TRBJ2-3
d_gene: TRBD2
v_gene: TRBV5-1
CDR3aa: CASSHGLADTAGTDTQYF
CDR3nt: TGCGCCAGCAGCCACGGACTAGCGGATACAGCGGGCACAGATACGCAGTATTTT

abundance: few
j_gene: TRBJ2-3
d_gene: -
v_gene: TRBV2
CDR3aa: CASTTQGTDTQYF
CDR3nt: TGTGCCAGCACCACCCAGGGCACAGATACGCAGTATTTT

abundance: few
j_gene: TRBJ2-1
d_gene: -
v_gene: TRBV7-6
CDR3aa: CASSTRGVAEFFRNEQFF
CDR3nt: TGTGCCAGCAGCACCCGTGGGGTCGCGGAGTTCTTCCGGAATGAGCAGTTCTTC

abundance: -
j_gene: TRBJ1-2
d_gene: -
v_gene: TRBV20-1
CDR3aa: CSGRQAEGYTF
CDR3nt: TGCAGTGGCCGGCAGGCGGAAGGCTACACCTTC

abundance: few
j_gene: TRBJ2-7
d_gene: -
v_gene: TRBV6-2/TRBV6-3
CDR3aa: CASNDFPYEQYF
CDR3nt: TGTGCCAGCAACGACTTCCCCTACGAGCAGTACTTC

abundance: -
j_gene: TRBJ1-2
d_gene: -
v_gene: TRBV10-3
CDR3aa: CAISESISTIPGYGYTF
CDR3nt: TGTGCCATCAGTGAGTCGATCTCGACCATTCCGGGATATGGCTACACCTTC

abundance: many
j_gene: TRBJ2-7
d_gene: -
v_gene: TRBV10-3
CDR3aa: CAIRALTWNEQYF
CDR3nt: TGTGCCATCCGCGCCTTAACGTGGAACGAGCAGTACTTC

abundance: -
j_gene: TRBJ2-6
d_gene: -
v_gene: TRBV5-1
CDR3aa: CASSLEVIGANVLTF
CDR3nt: TGCGCCAGCAGCTTGGAAGTGATAGGGGCCAACGTCCTGACTTTC

abundance: many
j_gene: TRBJ1-2
d_gene: -
v_gene: TRBV12-3/TRBV12-4
CDR3aa: CASSFGEGPYGYTF
CDR3nt: TGTGCCAGCAGTTTCGGGGAGGGCCCCTATGGCTACACCTTC

abundance: few
j_gene: TRBJ2-2
d_gene: TRBD2
v_gene: TRBV3-1
CDR3aa: CASSHPEGSGGPETGELFF
CDR3nt: TGTGCCAGCAGCCACCCCGAAGGTAGCGGGGGCCCGGAAACCGGGGAGCTGTTTTTT

abundance: few
j_gene: TRBJ2-3
d_gene: -
v_gene: TRBV12-3/TRBV12-4
CDR3aa: CASSGRRYTDTQYF
CDR3nt: TGTGCCAGCAGTGGACGGAGATACACAGATACGCAGTATTTT

abundance: many
j_gene: TRBJ2-1
d_gene: TRBD2
v_gene: TRBV20-1
CDR3aa: CSARLLRLAGGNEQFF
CDR3nt: TGCAGTGCTAGGCTCCTCCGACTAGCGGGAGGCAATGAGCAGTTCTTC

abundance: many
j_gene: TRBJ2-2
d_gene: -
v_gene: TRBV20-1
CDR3aa: CSARQGTNTGELFF
CDR3nt: TGCAGTGCTAGACAGGGAACGAACACCGGGGAGCTGTTTTTT

abundance: -
j_gene: TRBJ2-7
d_gene: -
v_gene: TRBV7-9
CDR3aa: CASSLDDSSYEQYF
CDR3nt: TGTGCCAGCAGCTTAGACGACAGCTCCTACGAGCAGTACTTC

abundance: -
j_gene: TRBJ2-2
d_gene: -
v_gene: TRBV2
CDR3aa: CASSEERGMTGELFF
CDR3nt: TGTGCCAGCAGTGAAGAACGGGGGATGACCGGGGAGCTGTTTTTT

abundance: few
j_gene: TRBJ1-2
d_gene: -
v_gene: TRBV13
CDR3aa: CASSFSEGYGYTF
CDR3nt: TGTGCCAGCAGCTTTAGTGAGGGCTATGGCTACACCTTC

abundance: -
j_gene: TRBJ1-2
d_gene: -
v_gene: TRBV5-1
CDR3aa: CASSLAGGREGTYGYTF
CDR3nt: TGCGCCAGCAGCTTGGCCGGAGGAAGGGAAGGAACCTATGGCTACACCTTC

abundance: few
j_gene: TRBJ2-3
d_gene: -
v_gene: TRBV18
CDR3aa: CASSPQDSRTDTQYF
CDR3nt: TGTGCCAGCTCACCTCAGGACAGTCGCACAGATACGCAGTATTTT

abundance: few
j_gene: TRBJ2-2
d_gene: -
v_gene: TRBV20-1
CDR3aa: CSARPPGNTGELFF
CDR3nt: TGCAGTGCTAGACCACCGGGGAACACCGGGGAGCTGTTTTTT

abundance: -
j_gene: TRBJ2-3
d_gene: -
v_gene: TRBV5-4
CDR3aa: CASSWGTTDTQYF
CDR3nt: TGTGCCAGCAGCTGGGGGACCACAGATACGCAGTATTTT

abundance: -
j_gene: TRBJ2-1
d_gene: TRBD2
v_gene: TRBV18
CDR3aa: CASSPASGARNEQFF
CDR3nt: TGTGCCAGCTCACCAGCAAGCGGGGCTAGGAATGAGCAGTTCTTC

abundance: few
j_gene: TRBJ2-3
d_gene: -
v_gene: TRBV6-1
CDR3aa: CASRPGLLTDTQYF
CDR3nt: TGTGCCAGCAGGCCTGGACTTCTCACAGATACGCAGTATTTT

abundance: -
j_gene: TRBJ2-6
d_gene: -
v_gene: TRBV9
CDR3aa: CASSVRGSGANVLTF
CDR3nt: TGTGCCAGCAGCGTCCGGGGATCTGGGGCCAACGTCCTGACTTTC

abundance: -
j_gene: TRBJ2-3
d_gene: TRBD2
v_gene: TRBV11-2
CDR3aa: CASSSHSGEADTQYF
CDR3nt: TGTGCCAGCAGCTCCCATAGCGGGGAGGCAGATACGCAGTATTTT